Shown below are 2 T cell receptor beta chains from a single sample sequenced in a study of T cells in localized non-small cell lung cancer (TCRdb year 2020). The library was prepared using the immunoSEQ multiplex PCR assay. TCRdb limited this immuneACCESS table to in-frame rearrangements with V and J called. A share of clones is missing; checked studies link under half to unresolved V genes, and the rest is unexplained. This sample comprises more than 9,000 clones, more than 45% of them detected only once. The ten largest clones represent approximately 4.2% of the sample. Sequencing was performed on lymph node tissue, taken before any cancer treatment. The origin of the receptors is a woman aged 35 to 70 with stage II squamous cell lung carcinoma.

CDR3 nucleotides: TGTGCCATCAGTGAGGACAGGGGTAACGGCTACACCTTC. This encodes CAISEDRGNGYTF. The chain carries TRBV10-3 and TRBJ1-2, with 8 bases lining up with TRBD1. J was trimmed by 8 bases and V by 2 bases; bases with no gene match: 4. CDR3 length equals 13 residues. Germline-derived CDR1 and CDR2 are ENHRY and SYGVKD.

The chain recombines TRBV12-5 with TRBJ1-4; TRBD1 matches 7 bases. V gave up 6 bases and J gave up 8 bases; unmatched junction bases: 3. CDR3 length equals 12 residues. CDR1 LGHNT and CDR2 FRNRAP come from the germline V gene. Here the CDR3 DNA reads TGTGCTAGTGGCGGGACAGCCGAAAAACTGTTTTTT. Its protein is CASGGTAEKLFF.